These T cell receptor beta chains were read from a single sample in a study of early T cells in non-severe SARS-CoV-2 infection. Via MiXCR, TCRdb re-called the 5' RACE reads, giving one row per CDR3 protein. The sample holds fewer than 100,000 distinct CDR3 sequences, about 15% seen once. The material sequenced was whole blood. These receptors all come from an adult who was a healthcare worker with PCR-confirmed SARS-CoV-2 infection or an uninfected control (not recorded which). Each CDR3 is given with its conserved first and last residue. The D gene is left open where the match is weak. Expanded clones get a size class; other rows say once, few or many, or leave the size out.

DNA: TGTGCCAGCAGCTTAAAAGGGAACACTGAAGCTTTCTTT
CDR3: CASSLKGNTEAFF
V: TRBV11-2
size: few
J: TRBJ1-1
D: NA

DNA: TGCGCCAGCAGCCAAGCTGACATCGGACCCCCTTGGGATGAGCAGTTCTTC
CDR3: CASSQADIGPPWDEQFF
V: TRBV4-1
size: few
J: TRBJ2-1
D: NA

DNA: TGTGCCAGCAGCCGCACGCGGGGTACCGGGGAGCTGTTTTTT
CDR3: CASSRTRGTGELFF
V: TRBV11-1
size: few
J: TRBJ2-2
D: NA

DNA: TGTGCCAGCAGTTACGATGGGGGACAGCCCCAGCATTTT
CDR3: CASSYDGGQPQHF
V: TRBV6-5
size: many
J: TRBJ1-5
D: NA

DNA: TGTGCCAGCAGTTTTGGAAACCGATATAGCAATCAGCCCCAGCATTTT
CDR3: CASSFGNRYSNQPQHF
V: TRBV12-3/TRBV12-4
size: NA
J: TRBJ1-5
D: NA

DNA: TGTGCCAGCAGTTCGCGACTAGCGCTACACGAGCAGTACTTC
CDR3: CASSSRLALHEQYF
V: TRBV6-2/TRBV6-3
size: NA
J: TRBJ2-7
D: TRBD2

DNA: TGCGCCAGCAGCCCAGGACTCCTTGGGGGGGATACGCAGTATTTT
CDR3: CASSPGLLGGDTQYF
V: TRBV5-1
size: NA
J: TRBJ2-3
D: NA

DNA: TGCGCCAGCACCCTAGCGGGGGTCGAGCAGTTCTTC
CDR3: CASTLAGVEQFF
V: TRBV5-1
size: many
J: TRBJ2-1
D: TRBD2

DNA: TGTGCCAGCAGCCTGGGACTAGCGGGTGGGGAGACCCAGTACTTC
CDR3: CASSLGLAGGETQYF
V: TRBV11-2
size: few
J: TRBJ2-5
D: TRBD2

DNA: TGTGCCAGCAGCTCCCTGATGCTTTCCTCTGGAAACACCATATATTTT
CDR3: CASSSLMLSSGNTIYF
V: TRBV5-8
size: many
J: TRBJ1-3
D: NA

DNA: TGCGCCAGCAGTGAGTCAAGGCTGTTCCTGTACGCAGATACGCAGTATTTT
CDR3: CASSESRLFLYADTQYF
V: TRBV10-2
size: NA
J: TRBJ2-3
D: NA

DNA: TGTGTCAGCAGCTTAGCTTCGTTGGGCACTGAAGCTTTCTTT
CDR3: CVSSLASLGTEAFF
V: TRBV7-9
size: NA
J: TRBJ1-1
D: NA

DNA: TGTGCCAGCAGCTCCATCCCCAACGGGGGGAACACCGGGGAGCTGTTTTTT
CDR3: CASSSIPNGGNTGELFF
V: TRBV7-6
size: NA
J: TRBJ2-2
D: NA

DNA: TGCGCCAGCTCAGTGGGACTAGCGGGTAATGAGCAGTTCTTC
CDR3: CASSVGLAGNEQFF
V: TRBV10-1
size: many
J: TRBJ2-1
D: TRBD2

DNA: TGTGCCAGCTCACCGGGAGGGAGGGGTTCTGAAGCTTTCTTT
CDR3: CASSPGGRGSEAFF
V: TRBV18
size: NA
J: TRBJ1-1
D: NA

DNA: TGTGCCAGCAGCTCCGGCCGGGACAGGGATTTTCGAAACACCATATATTTT
CDR3: CASSSGRDRDFRNTIYF
V: TRBV5-6
size: few
J: TRBJ1-3
D: TRBD1

DNA: TGTGCCAGCTCACCTACGGGACAGAACTATAATTCACCCCTCCACTTT
CDR3: CASSPTGQNYNSPLHF
V: TRBV18
size: few
J: TRBJ1-6
D: TRBD1

DNA: TGTGCCAGCAGCCGTCCACCTTCAAATGAGCAGTTCTTC
CDR3: CASSRPPSNEQFF
V: TRBV3-1
size: many
J: TRBJ2-1
D: NA

DNA: TGTGCCAGCAGCCAAGAATATGGAAACACCATATATTTT
CDR3: CASSQEYGNTIYF
V: TRBV14
size: NA
J: TRBJ1-3
D: NA

DNA: TGTGCCAGCAGCCGCCCCTATAGCAATCAGCCCCAGCATTTT
CDR3: CASSRPYSNQPQHF
V: TRBV12-3/TRBV12-4
size: few
J: TRBJ1-5
D: NA

DNA: TGTGCCAGCACCCCGTGGGGAACGAACACCGGGGAGCTGTTTTTT
CDR3: CASTPWGTNTGELFF
V: TRBV12-3/TRBV12-4
size: NA
J: TRBJ2-2
D: NA

DNA: TGCGCCAGCAGCCAAGATCCACAGCTCTCTGGGGCCAACGTCCTGACTTTC
CDR3: CASSQDPQLSGANVLTF
V: TRBV4-1
size: NA
J: TRBJ2-6
D: NA

DNA: TGTGCCAGCAGTGATGTTCCGGGACACATTAATGAAAAACTGTTTTTT
CDR3: CASSDVPGHINEKLFF
V: TRBV6-5
size: NA
J: TRBJ1-4
D: NA

DNA: TGTGCCAGCAGCTTAAATTACGATTCACCCCTCCACTTT
CDR3: CASSLNYDSPLHF
V: TRBV7-3
size: NA
J: TRBJ1-6
D: NA

DNA: TGTGCCAGCAGCCGTGGACAGGGGGGAATGGCAACTAATGAAAAACTGTTTTTT
CDR3: CASSRGQGGMATNEKLFF
V: TRBV11-2
size: once
J: TRBJ1-4
D: TRBD1

DNA: TGCAGCGTTGAAGGAGTGAACACTGAAGCTTTCTTT
CDR3: CSVEGVNTEAFF
V: TRBV29-1
size: NA
J: TRBJ1-1
D: NA

DNA: TGTGCCAGCAGCTTTGGAACCTCGGGACAGGAGGCGACTGAAGCTTTCTTT
CDR3: CASSFGTSGQEATEAFF
V: TRBV5-4
size: NA
J: TRBJ1-1
D: TRBD1

DNA: TGTGCCAGCAGCCAAGGGGCACGGGCGTACACTGAAGCTTTCTTT
CDR3: CASSQGARAYTEAFF
V: TRBV3-1
size: many
J: TRBJ1-1
D: NA

DNA: TGTGCCAGCAGTACCTCGACAGGGCCCTCCTACGAGCAGTACTTC
CDR3: CASSTSTGPSYEQYF
V: TRBV6-1
size: few
J: TRBJ2-7
D: TRBD1

DNA: TGTGCCACCGCGGACAGGTTGAACACTGAAGCTTTCTTT
CDR3: CATADRLNTEAFF
V: TRBV18
size: NA
J: TRBJ1-1
D: TRBD1

DNA: TGTGCCAGCAGCCCACCTAGCGGTGGGGGCGTGATTGGGCAGTACTTC
CDR3: CASSPPSGGGVIGQYF
V: TRBV14
size: once
J: TRBJ2-7
D: NA